The next 3 T cell receptor beta chains were all read from a single sample in a study of blood T cells in healthy people across ages. With a J-beta primer mix and a sample-barcoded 5' primer, a second PCR ran about 7 to 12 cycles. Each CDR3 protein gets one entry after TCRdb re-called the 5' RACE reads with MiXCR. This repertoire shows about 670,000 distinct CDR3 sequences, over 40% found once; its top ten account for roughly 14%. The sample taken for sequencing was blood. The receptor set was obtained from a woman of 80 years or more in good health.

Of note for this clonotype: This could be a read error, since a much larger clone is one nucleotide away. The V call is TRBV9, the J call TRBJ1-2; 7 nucleotides match TRBD1. Germline V CDR1 and CDR2: SGDLS, YYNGEE. The ends lost 0 bases at V and 7 bases at J; junction bases unmatched: 12. The CDR3 is made up of 16 amino acids. The CDR3 DNA sequence: TGTGCCAGCAGCGTAGTAGGAGGGGGCGCTAGCTGTGGCTACACCTTC. Amino acids: CASSVVGGGASCGYTF.

This clonotype has only a few counts. The chain employs TRBV27 and TRBJ2-7; a possible D gene is TRBD2 (6 bases). The CDR3 is 16 residues long. Germline V gene sequence: CDR1 MNHEY, CDR2 SMNVEV (reference sequence). The ends were cut back, 2 bases at V and 4 bases at J, with 18 bases in the middle. CDR3 DNA: TGTGCCAGCAGTTTAGTTTGGAGGGTTCGTGGGTACGAGCAGTACTTC. Translation: CASSLVWRVRGYEQYF.

A word on this clonotype: A much more abundant neighbour one base away suggests this may be a read error. CDR3 protein: CASSYPGQGGVKQPQHF. Written as DNA, the CDR3 is TGTGCCAGCAGTTACCCAGGACAGGGTGGGGTCAAGCAGCCCCAGCATTTT. The V gene is TRBV6-6, the J gene TRBJ1-5, with TRBD1 matching 8 bases. This CDR3 has 17 residues. From germline, CDR1 is MNHNY and CDR2 SVGAGI (reference sequence). V shed 2 bases and J 7 bases; nucleotides not matched to a gene: 13.